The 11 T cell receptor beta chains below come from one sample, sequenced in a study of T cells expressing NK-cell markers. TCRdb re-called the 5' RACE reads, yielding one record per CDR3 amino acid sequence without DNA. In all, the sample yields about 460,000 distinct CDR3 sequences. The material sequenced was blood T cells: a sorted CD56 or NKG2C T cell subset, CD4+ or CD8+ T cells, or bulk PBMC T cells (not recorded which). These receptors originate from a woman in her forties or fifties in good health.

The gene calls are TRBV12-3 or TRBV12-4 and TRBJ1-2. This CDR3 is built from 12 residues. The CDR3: CASTLDPGGYTF.

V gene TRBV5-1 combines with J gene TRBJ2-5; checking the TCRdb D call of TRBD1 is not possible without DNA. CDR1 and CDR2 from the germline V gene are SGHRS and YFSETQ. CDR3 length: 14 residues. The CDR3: CASSSGIRAKAQYF.

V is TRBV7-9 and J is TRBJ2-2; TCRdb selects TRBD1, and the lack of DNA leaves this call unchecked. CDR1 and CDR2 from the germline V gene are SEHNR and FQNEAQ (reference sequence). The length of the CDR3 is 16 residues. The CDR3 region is CASSLTGQENTGELFF.

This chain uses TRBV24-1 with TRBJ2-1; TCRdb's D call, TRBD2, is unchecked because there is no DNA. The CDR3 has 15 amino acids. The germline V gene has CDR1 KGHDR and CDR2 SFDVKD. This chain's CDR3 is CATSLGGAAYNEQFF.

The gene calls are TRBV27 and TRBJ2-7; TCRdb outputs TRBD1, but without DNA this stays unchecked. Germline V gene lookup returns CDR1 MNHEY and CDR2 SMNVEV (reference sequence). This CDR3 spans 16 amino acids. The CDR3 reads CASGYRIGTVSYEQYF.

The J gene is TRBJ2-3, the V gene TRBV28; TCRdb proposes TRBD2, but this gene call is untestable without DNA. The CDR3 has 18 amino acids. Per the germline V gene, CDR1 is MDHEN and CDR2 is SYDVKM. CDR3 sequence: CASSPYLGLAGGTDTQYF. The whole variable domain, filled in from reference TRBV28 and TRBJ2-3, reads DVKVTQSSRYLVKRTGEKVFLECVQDMDHENMFWYRQDPGLGLRLIYFSYDVKMKEKGDIPEGYSVSREKKERFSLILESASTNQTSMYLCASSPYLGLAGGTDTQYFGPGTRLTVL.

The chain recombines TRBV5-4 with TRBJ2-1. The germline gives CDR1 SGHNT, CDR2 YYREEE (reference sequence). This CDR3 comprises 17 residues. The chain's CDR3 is CASSLAATRSSYNEQFF.

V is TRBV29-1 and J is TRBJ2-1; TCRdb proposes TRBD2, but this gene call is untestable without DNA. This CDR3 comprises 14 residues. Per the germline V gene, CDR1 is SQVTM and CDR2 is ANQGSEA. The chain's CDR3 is CSVDPSAIYNEQFF.

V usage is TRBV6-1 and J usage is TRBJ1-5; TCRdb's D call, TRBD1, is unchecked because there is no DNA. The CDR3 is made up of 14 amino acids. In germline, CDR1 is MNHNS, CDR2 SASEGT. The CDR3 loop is CASTRTGLYQPQHF.

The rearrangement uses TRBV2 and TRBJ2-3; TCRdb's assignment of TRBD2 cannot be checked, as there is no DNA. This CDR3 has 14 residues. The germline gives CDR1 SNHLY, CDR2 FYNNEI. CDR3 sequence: CASSAVGGPDTQYF. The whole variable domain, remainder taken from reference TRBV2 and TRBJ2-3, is EPEVTQTPSHQVTQMGQEVILRCVPISNHLYFYWYRQILGQKVEFLVSFYNNEISEKSEIFDDQFSVERPDGSNFTLKIRSTKLEDSAMYFCASSAVGGPDTQYFGPGTRLTVL.

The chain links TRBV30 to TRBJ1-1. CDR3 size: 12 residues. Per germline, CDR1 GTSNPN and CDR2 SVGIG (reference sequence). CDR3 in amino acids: CAWSARPTEAFF.